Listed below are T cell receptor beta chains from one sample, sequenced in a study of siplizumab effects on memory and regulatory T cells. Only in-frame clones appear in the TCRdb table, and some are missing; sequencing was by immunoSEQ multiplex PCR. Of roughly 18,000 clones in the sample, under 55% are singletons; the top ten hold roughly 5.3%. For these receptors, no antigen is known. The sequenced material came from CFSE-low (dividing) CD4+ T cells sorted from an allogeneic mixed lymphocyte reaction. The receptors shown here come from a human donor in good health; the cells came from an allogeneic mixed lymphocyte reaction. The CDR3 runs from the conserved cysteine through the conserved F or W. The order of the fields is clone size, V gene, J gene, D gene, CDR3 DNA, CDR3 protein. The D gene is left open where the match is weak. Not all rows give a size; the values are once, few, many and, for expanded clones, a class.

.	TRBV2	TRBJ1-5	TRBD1	TGTGCCAGCAGTGGAACAGGGGTTGTTCAGCCCCAGCATTTT	CASSGTGVVQPQHF
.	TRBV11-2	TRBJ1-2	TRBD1	TGTGCCAGCAGCCGACACACAGGGGGCGCTTATGGCTACACCTTC	CASSRHTGGAYGYTF
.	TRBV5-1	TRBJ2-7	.	TGCGCCAGCAGCTTGGCGGCAGGGGTGACCTACGAGCAGTACTTC	CASSLAAGVTYEQYF
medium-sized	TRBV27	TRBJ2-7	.	TGTGCCAGCAGTTTGGTCCCCCTTTACGAGCAGTACTTC	CASSLVPLYEQYF
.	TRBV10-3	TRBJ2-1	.	TGTGCCATCAGTGAACTAGGTTCAGTGAATGAGCAGTTCTTC	CAISELGSVNEQFF
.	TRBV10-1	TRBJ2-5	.	TGCGCCAGCAGTGATGGTCTAGGAGAGACCCAGTACTTC	CASSDGLGETQYF
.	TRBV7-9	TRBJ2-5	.	TGTGCCAGCAGCCCCTGGCCCCAAGAGACCCAGTACTTC	CASSPWPQETQYF
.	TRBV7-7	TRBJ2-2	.	TGTGCCAGCAGCTACGGAGGGACCGGGGAGCTGTTTTTT	CASSYGGTGELFF
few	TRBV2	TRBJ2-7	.	TGTGCCAGCAAGCTACGGGACACCTCCTACGAGCAGTACTTC	CASKLRDTSYEQYF
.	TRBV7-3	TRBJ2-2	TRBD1	TGTGCCAGCAGCCCCGGAACAGGGGCCACCGGGGAGCTGTTTTTT	CASSPGTGATGELFF
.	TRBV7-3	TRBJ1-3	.	TGTGCCAGCAGCTTACTCCCAGGCTCTGGAAACACCATATATTTT	CASSLLPGSGNTIYF
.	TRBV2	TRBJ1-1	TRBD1	TGTGCCAGCAGGGAAGTACAGGGGACTGAAGCTTTCTTT	CASREVQGTEAFF
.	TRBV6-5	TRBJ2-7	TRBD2	TGTGCCAGCAGTTATACCCCCGGGGGGTATGGCGAGCAGTACTTC	CASSYTPGGYGEQYF
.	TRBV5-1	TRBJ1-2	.	TGCGCCACCGGGGTTTCCCCTAACTATGGCTACACCTTC	CATGVSPNYGYTF
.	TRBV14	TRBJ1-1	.	TGTGCCAGCAGCCCTTACGTTCAGGCCAGAGCTGAAGCTTTCTTT	CASSPYVQARAEAFF
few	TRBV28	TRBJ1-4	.	TGTGCCAGCAGTTTATCCGGGGGGGGTGAAAAACTGTTTTTT	CASSLSGGGEKLFF
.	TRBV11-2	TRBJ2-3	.	TGTGCCAGCAGCCCACCGATAGCTCTGGATACGCAGTATTTT	CASSPPIALDTQYF
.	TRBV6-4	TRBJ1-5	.	TGTGCCAGCCAAGGGAAACTTCCTGGTAATCAGCCCCAGCATTTT	CASQGKLPGNQPQHF
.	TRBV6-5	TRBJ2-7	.	TGTGCCAGCAGGCCTACGGGACACCACTACGAGCAGTACTTC	CASRPTGHHYEQYF
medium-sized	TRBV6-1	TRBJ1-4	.	TGTGCCAGCACCTCGATCAACTACGGTGAAAAACTGTTTTTT	CASTSINYGEKLFF
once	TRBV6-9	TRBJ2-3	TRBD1	TGTGCCAGCAGTTACAGGGGGATTGGGACAGATACGCAGTATTTT	CASSYRGIGTDTQYF
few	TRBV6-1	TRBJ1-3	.	TGTGCCAGCAGTGAAAGAGGGCCGGGAAACACCATATATTTT	CASSERGPGNTIYF
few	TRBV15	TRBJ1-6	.	TGTGCCACCAGCAGAGATCTTAGTTTCGGGTCACCCCTCCACTTT	CATSRDLSFGSPLHF
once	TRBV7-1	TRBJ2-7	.	TGTGCCAGCAGCTTAGATCGGGGGAGCTACGAGCAGTACTTC	CASSLDRGSYEQYF
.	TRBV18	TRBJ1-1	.	TGTGCCAGCTCACCACAGACAAATGAAGCTTTCTTT	CASSPQTNEAFF
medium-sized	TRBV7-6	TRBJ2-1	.	TGTGCCAGCAGCCTGAACCGCAATGAGCAGTTCTTC	CASSLNRNEQFF
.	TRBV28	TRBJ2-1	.	TGTGCCAGCATCTTAAGGGGGGCTCGTACCAATGAGCAGTTCTTC	CASILRGARTNEQFF
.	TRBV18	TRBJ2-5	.	TGTGCCAGCTCACCACCGAACAGCCAAGAGACCCAGTACTTC	CASSPPNSQETQYF
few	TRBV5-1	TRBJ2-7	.	TGCGCCAGCAGCTTGGAAGGGAGGAGGTACTACGAGCAGTACTTC	CASSLEGRRYYEQYF
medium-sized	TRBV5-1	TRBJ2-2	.	TGCGCCAGCAGCTTAATCCCGAACACCGGGGAGCTGTTTTTT	CASSLIPNTGELFF
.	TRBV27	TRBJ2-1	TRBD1	TGTGCCAGCAGTAACAGGGGTGAGCAGTTCTTC	CASSNRGEQFF
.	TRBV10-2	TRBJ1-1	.	TGCGCCAGCAGTGAGTTCTTCGGCTGGGCTTTCTTT	CASSEFFGWAFF
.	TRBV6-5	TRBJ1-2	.	TGTGCCAGCAGATGGGCAGGAGGCGGCTACACCTTC	CASRWAGGGYTF
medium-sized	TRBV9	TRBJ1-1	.	TGTGCCAGCAGCGTGTCACCGGGCATAAAAGCTTTCTTT	CASSVSPGIKAFF
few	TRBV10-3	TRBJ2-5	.	TGTGCCATCAGTGAGTTAGGAGAGACCCAGTACTTC	CAISELGETQYF
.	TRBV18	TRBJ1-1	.	TGTGCCAGCTCATCTTTAGATCCACTGAACACTGAAGCTTTCTTT	CASSSLDPLNTEAFF
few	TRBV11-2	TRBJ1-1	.	TGTGCCAGCAGCTTAGCAGCGGGTATAGGCGCTGAAGCTTTCTTT	CASSLAAGIGAEAFF